This TCR beta chain stems from a study of OX40 agonist ivuxolimab in advanced cancers. Germline V gene data show CDR1 as SEHNR and CDR2 as FQNEAQ (reference sequence). Germline trimming cut 5 bases from V and 2 bases from J; bases unmatched to any gene: 10. CDR3 size: 16 residues. Whole-study results and caveats: With doses of 0.1 to 3.0 mg/kg, CD4+ and CD8+ blood T cells had undergone clonal expansion by week 6.

Only in-frame clones appear in the TCRdb table, and some are missing; sequencing was by immunoSEQ multiplex PCR. This repertoire shows approximately 79,000 clones, over 80% found once; its top ten account for about 8%. A note on this clone: Its antigen is not identified.

This chain connects TRBV7-9 to TRBJ2-3; 7 bases agree with TRBD2. This clonotype was sampled from an adult with an advanced solid tumor such as melanoma, head and neck, liver or kidney cancer. This specimen was CD4+ or CD8+ T cells sorted from blood, taken in a trial of the OX40 agonist ivuxolimab. Here the CDR3 DNA reads TGTGCCAGCAGCCCCCGGGAGGCCACCTACACAGATACGCAGTATTTT. Its protein is CASSPREATYTDTQYF.